This T cell receptor beta chain was identified in a study of blood T cells in healthy people across ages. Alongside a J-beta primer mix, a sample-barcoded 5' primer served in a second PCR lasting roughly 7 to 11 cycles. Each TCR beta cDNA got a 12-nucleotide random molecular identifier. Each CDR3 protein is one row after TCRdb ran MiXCR on the 5' RACE reads. Found here are 730,000 or so distinct CDR3 sequences, 35% to 50% of them singletons; the top ten hold 30%. Each sample gave at least 6.5 million isolated PBMCs. Note on this clonotype: Its antigen is unknown.

This CDR3 has 12 residues. The germline V gene encodes CDR1 SGHRS and CDR2 YFSETQ. Trimming removed 5 bases from V and 2 bases from J, with 6 bases in between. Study observations and caveats: The recorded TCR beta diversity per million T cells decreased in a roughly linear manner with age. One million T cells yielded diversity estimates that were considered underestimates.

The sequenced sample was blood. The TCR comes from an elderly man in good health. The chain uses TRBV5-1 and TRBJ2-3; no clear D. The CDR3 loop reads CASREPTDTQYF. As DNA, the CDR3 is TGCGCCAGCAGGGAACCCACAGATACGCAGTATTTT.